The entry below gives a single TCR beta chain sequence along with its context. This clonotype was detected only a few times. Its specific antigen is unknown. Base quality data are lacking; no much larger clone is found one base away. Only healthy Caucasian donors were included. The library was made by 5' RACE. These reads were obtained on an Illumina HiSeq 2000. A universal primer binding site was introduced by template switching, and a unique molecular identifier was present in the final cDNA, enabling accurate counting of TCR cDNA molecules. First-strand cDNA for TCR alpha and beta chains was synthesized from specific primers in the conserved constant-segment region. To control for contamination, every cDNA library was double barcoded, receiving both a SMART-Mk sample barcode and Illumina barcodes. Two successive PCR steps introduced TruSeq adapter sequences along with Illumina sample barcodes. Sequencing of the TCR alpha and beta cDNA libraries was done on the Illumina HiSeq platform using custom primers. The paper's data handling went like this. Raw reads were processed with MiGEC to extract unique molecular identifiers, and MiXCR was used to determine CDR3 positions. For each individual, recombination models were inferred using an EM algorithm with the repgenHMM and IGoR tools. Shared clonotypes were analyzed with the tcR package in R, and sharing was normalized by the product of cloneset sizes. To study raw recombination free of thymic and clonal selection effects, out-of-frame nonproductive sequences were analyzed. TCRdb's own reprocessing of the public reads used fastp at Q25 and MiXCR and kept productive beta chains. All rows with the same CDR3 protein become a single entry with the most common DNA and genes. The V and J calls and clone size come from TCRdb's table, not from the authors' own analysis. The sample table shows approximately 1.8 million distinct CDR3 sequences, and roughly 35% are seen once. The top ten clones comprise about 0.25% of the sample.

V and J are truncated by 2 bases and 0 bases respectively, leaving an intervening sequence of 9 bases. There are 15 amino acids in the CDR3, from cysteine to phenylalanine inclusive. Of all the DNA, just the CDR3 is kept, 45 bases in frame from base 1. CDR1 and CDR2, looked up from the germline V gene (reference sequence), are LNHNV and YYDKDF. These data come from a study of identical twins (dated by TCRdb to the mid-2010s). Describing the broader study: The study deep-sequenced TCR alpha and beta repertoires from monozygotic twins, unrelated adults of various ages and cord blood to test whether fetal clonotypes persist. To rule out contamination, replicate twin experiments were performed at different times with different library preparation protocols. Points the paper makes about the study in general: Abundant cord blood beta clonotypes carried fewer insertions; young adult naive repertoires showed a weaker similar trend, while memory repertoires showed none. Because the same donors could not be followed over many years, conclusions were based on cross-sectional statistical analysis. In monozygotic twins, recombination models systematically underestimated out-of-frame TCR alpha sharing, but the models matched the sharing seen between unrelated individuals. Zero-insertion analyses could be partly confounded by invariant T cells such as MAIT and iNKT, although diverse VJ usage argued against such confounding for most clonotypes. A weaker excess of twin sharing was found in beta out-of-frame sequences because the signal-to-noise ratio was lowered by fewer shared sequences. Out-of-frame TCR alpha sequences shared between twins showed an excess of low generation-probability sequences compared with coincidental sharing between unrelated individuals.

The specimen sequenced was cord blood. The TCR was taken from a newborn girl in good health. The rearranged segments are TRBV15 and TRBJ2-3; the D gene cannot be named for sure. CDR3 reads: CATSRRSVSTDTQYF. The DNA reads TGTGCCACCAGCAGAAGGAGCGTCAGCACAGATACGCAGTATTTT.